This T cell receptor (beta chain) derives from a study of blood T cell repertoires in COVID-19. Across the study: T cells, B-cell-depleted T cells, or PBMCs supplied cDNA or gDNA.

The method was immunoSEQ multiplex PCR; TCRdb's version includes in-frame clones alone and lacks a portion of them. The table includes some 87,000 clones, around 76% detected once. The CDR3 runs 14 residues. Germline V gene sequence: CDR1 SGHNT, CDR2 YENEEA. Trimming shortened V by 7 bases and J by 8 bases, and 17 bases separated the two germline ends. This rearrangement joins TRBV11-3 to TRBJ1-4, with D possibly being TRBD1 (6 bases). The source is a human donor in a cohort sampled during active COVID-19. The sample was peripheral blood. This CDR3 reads CASTSGGPGEKLFF. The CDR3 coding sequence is TGTGCCAGCACCTCCGGGGGGCCGGGGGAAAAACTGTTTTTT.